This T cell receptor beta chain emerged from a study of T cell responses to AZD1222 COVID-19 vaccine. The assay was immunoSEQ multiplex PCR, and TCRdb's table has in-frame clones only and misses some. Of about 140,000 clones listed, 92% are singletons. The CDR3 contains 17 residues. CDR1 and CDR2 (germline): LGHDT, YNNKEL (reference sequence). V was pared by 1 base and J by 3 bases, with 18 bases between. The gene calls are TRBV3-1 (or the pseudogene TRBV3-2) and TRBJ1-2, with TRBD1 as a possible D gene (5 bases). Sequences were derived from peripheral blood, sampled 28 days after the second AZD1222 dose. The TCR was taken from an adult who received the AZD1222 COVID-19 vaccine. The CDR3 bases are TGTGCCAGCAGCCAAGCCCGCCGGACACGCGACTACTATGGCTACACCTTC. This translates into CASSQARRTRDYYGYTF.